A selection of T cell receptor beta chains follows, all from one sample in a study of naive and memory T cell subsets. MiXCR, applied by TCRdb to the UMI-ligation and nested PCR reads, yields one record per CDR3 protein. The sample yields over 30,000 distinct CDR3 sequences, around 18% seen once. The source material was effector memory CD4+ T cells from blood. The source of these receptors is a human donor in good health. CDR3s include the opening cysteine and the closing phenylalanine or tryptophan. D genes are given only for firm matches. The size entry is marked missing in some rows and otherwise reads once, few, many or a size class.

D gene,J gene,V gene,clone size,CDR3 protein,CDR3 DNA
.,TRBJ1-3,TRBV20-1,many,CSAVGTSGNTIYF,TGCAGTGCTGTCGGGACCTCTGGAAACACCATATATTTT
TRBD2,TRBJ2-4,TRBV20-1,many,CSARDLRGGKNIQYF,TGCAGTGCTAGAGATCTACGCGGGGGCAAAAACATTCAGTACTTC
TRBD1,TRBJ1-2,TRBV27,few,CASRMGQGAGYTF,TGTGCCAGCAGGATGGGACAGGGAGCTGGCTACACCTTC
.,TRBJ1-6,TRBV12-3/TRBV12-4,few,CASSNRGMSPLHF,TGTGCCAGCAGCAATAGGGGGATGTCACCCCTCCACTTT
TRBD1,TRBJ1-3,TRBV6-6,.,CASRPQGIGGNTIYF,TGTGCCAGCAGACCACAGGGGATAGGAGGAAACACCATATATTTT
TRBD1,TRBJ2-4,TRBV27,.,CASSSGRDRATPVQYF,TGTGCCAGCAGTTCGGGCCGGGACAGGGCGACCCCGGTTCAGTACTTC
TRBD1,TRBJ1-4,TRBV7-9,.,CASSFLPGQVATNEKLFF,TGTGCCAGCAGCTTTTTACCGGGACAGGTTGCAACTAATGAAAAACTGTTTTTT
.,TRBJ1-4,TRBV6-1,many,CASSDLGEKLFF,TGTGCCAGCAGTGATCTTGGAGAAAAACTGTTTTTT
.,TRBJ2-1,TRBV27,few,CASSPPLRREYNEQFF,TGTGCCAGCAGTCCCCCCTTGCGGAGGGAGTACAATGAGCAGTTCTTC
.,TRBJ1-6,TRBV16,.,CASSQKVSSERDSPLHF,TGTGCCAGCAGCCAGAAAGTTAGCAGTGAGCGGGATTCACCCCTCCACTTT
.,TRBJ2-6,TRBV28,medium-sized,CASSPDSSGANVLTF,TGTGCCAGCAGTCCCGACAGCTCTGGGGCCAACGTCCTGACTTTC
.,TRBJ1-2,TRBV7-9,few,CASSDRTNYGYTF,TGTGCCAGCAGCGACAGGACTAACTATGGCTACACCTTC
.,TRBJ1-3,TRBV10-2,few,CASSPGLHATGNTIYF,TGCGCCAGCAGTCCGGGACTGCACGCTACTGGAAACACCATATATTTT
TRBD1,TRBJ1-1,TRBV19,.,CASSIPGTGNTEAFF,TGTGCCAGTAGTATACCCGGGACAGGGAACACTGAAGCTTTCTTT
TRBD2,TRBJ2-4,TRBV7-9,few,CASSPGLAGVWYIQYF,TGTGCCAGCAGCCCTGGACTAGCGGGAGTTTGGTACATTCAGTACTTC
.,TRBJ1-1,TRBV20-1,many,CSARQWTPNTEAFF,TGCAGTGCTAGACAGTGGACACCGAACACTGAAGCTTTCTTT
.,TRBJ2-1,TRBV7-9,many,CASSFGDGPYNEQFF,TGTGCCAGCAGCTTCGGGGACGGACCCTACAATGAGCAGTTCTTC
.,TRBJ2-7,TRBV29-1,.,CSVGFGGEQYF,TGCAGCGTTGGGTTCGGGGGCGAGCAGTACTTC
TRBD2,TRBJ2-1,TRBV20-1,.,CSARVAGGPSNEQFF,TGCAGTGCTAGAGTAGCGGGAGGGCCCTCGAATGAGCAGTTCTTC
.,TRBJ2-7,TRBV4-1,few,CASSQGAQGPYEQYF,TGCGCCAGCAGCCAAGGGGCACAGGGTCCCTACGAGCAGTACTTC
TRBD1,TRBJ1-1,TRBV27,many,CASSTSGTGKTNTEAFF,TGTGCCAGCAGTACCTCCGGGACAGGGAAAACAAACACTGAAGCTTTCTTT
TRBD1,TRBJ1-1,TRBV20-1,.,CSAKKQRGRDTEAFF,TGCAGTGCTAAGAAGCAGAGGGGGCGGGACACTGAAGCTTTCTTT
TRBD1,TRBJ1-2,TRBV2,few,CASSPRRGQYGYTF,TGTGCCAGCAGTCCCCGGAGGGGGCAATATGGCTACACCTTC
.,TRBJ1-5,TRBV30,.,CAWSSQGTRPQHF,TGTGCCTGGAGTTCCCAGGGTACACGTCCCCAGCATTTT
.,TRBJ1-1,TRBV20-1,few,CSAQKGKANTEAFF,TGCAGTGCTCAAAAGGGTAAGGCGAACACTGAAGCTTTCTTT
TRBD2,TRBJ2-7,TRBV20-1,many,CSAGRPSGASYEQYF,TGCAGTGCTGGACGTCCTAGCGGGGCCTCCTACGAGCAGTACTTC
.,TRBJ2-7,TRBV6-5,.,CASSSLRVGGSYEQYF,TGTGCCAGCAGTTCCCTCCGCGTCGGGGGAAGCTACGAGCAGTACTTC
.,TRBJ2-7,TRBV28,many,CASTNAYEQYF,TGTGCCAGCACCAATGCCTACGAGCAGTACTTC
.,TRBJ1-2,TRBV11-2,few,CASSPTTDGYTF,TGTGCCAGCAGCCCTACGACAGACGGCTACACCTTC
TRBD2,TRBJ2-7,TRBV11-2,.,CASSLTSGAGSEQYF,TGTGCCAGCAGCTTAACTAGCGGCGCAGGAAGCGAGCAGTACTTC
TRBD1,TRBJ1-4,TRBV28,once,CASTRQGIGEKLFF,TGTGCCAGCACCAGACAGGGGATAGGGGAAAAACTGTTTTTT